These T cell receptor beta chains were read from a single sample in a study of cytomegalovirus exposure and HLA in healthy donors. The data were produced by immunoSEQ multiplex PCR, yet TCRdb's version contains in-frame clones alone and is incomplete. The table has approximately 88,000 clones, 84% seen once. Sequencing used PBMCs. The receptors were sampled from a young woman in good health and CMV-seropositive. Each CDR3 is given with its conserved first and last residue. D genes are given only for firm matches.

v_call	d_call	j_call	cdr3_aa
TRBV18	TRBD1	TRBJ2-1	CASSPVGQGVGEQFF
TRBV5-1	-	TRBJ1-4	CASSFRESEEKLFF
TRBV4-2	TRBD1	TRBJ2-7	CASSRITGTGTYEQYF
TRBV5-1	TRBD2	TRBJ2-5	CASSGGTSGGRQETQYF
TRBV27	-	TRBJ2-3	CASSLILSSDGDTQYF
TRBV6-1	TRBD1	TRBJ2-6	CASSDRVSGANVLTF
TRBV5-1	-	TRBJ2-7	CASSRKQGIYEQYF
TRBV19	-	TRBJ2-7	CASSPSSYEQYF
TRBV2	TRBD1	TRBJ1-1	CAISPTGRTEAFF
TRBV6-5	-	TRBJ1-1	CASRQGVNTEAFF
TRBV18	-	TRBJ1-4	CASSPLGPTVRATNEKLFF
TRBV15	-	TRBJ2-5	CATSRDQRQYGETQYF
TRBV4-2	-	TRBJ2-1	CASSQDRSSYNEQFF
TRBV30	-	TRBJ2-7	CAWSGLGRPVNEQYF
TRBV28	-	TRBJ1-2	CATDNRGSGYTF
TRBV18	TRBD2	TRBJ2-1	CASSELAGGNEQFF
TRBV7-7	TRBD1	TRBJ1-4	CASASGTGGEKLFF
TRBV30	-	TRBJ2-7	CAWSVARDEQYF
TRBV6-5	TRBD1	TRBJ2-7	CASSYNTGAHEQYF
TRBV6-1	TRBD2	TRBJ2-3	CASSLTSGVTDTQYF